One sample yielded the 21 T cell receptor beta chains listed below, sequenced in a study of pediatric ulcerative colitis. During colonoscopy, one to two rectal pinch biopsies were collected. Method: immunoSEQ multiplex PCR; TCRdb's copy keeps in-frame clones and lacks some. The sample contains tens of thousands of clones, around 80% of which appear only once. The source material was gut tissue. These receptors originate from a boy between 10 and 17 years old with mild ulcerative colitis.

The chain couples TRBV5-4 to TRBJ1-4; D may be TRBD1 (6 bases). The germline V and J ends were trimmed by 4 bases and 5 bases, with 18 bases remaining between them. The CDR3 is 16 amino acids. Germline-derived CDR1 and CDR2 are SGHNT and YYREEE (reference sequence). The CDR3 region has the DNA TGTGCCAGCAGCCTTACCACGGACAGCCGAAATGAAAAACTGTTTTTT. Its translation is CASSLTTDSRNEKLFF.

Written as DNA, the CDR3 is TGTGCCAGCAGCTTCGCCTCCTACGGATCTTCCTACGAGCAGTACTTC. This gives the protein CASSFASYGSSYEQYF. The genes are TRBV5-6 and TRBJ2-7; D remains ambiguous. The length of the CDR3 is 16 residues. Germline CDR1 reads SGHDT; CDR2 reads YYEEEE. V gave up 2 bases and J gave up 1 base, with 16 bases separating them.

The rearrangement links TRBV27 to TRBJ1-1; D gene ambiguous. Germline assignment: CDR1 MNHEY and CDR2 SMNVEV (reference sequence). Trimming left V 4 bases short and J 0 bases short, with 6 bases between. This CDR3 contains 13 residues. Here the CDR3 reads CASSSRLNTEAFF. The CDR3 DNA reads TGTGCCAGCAGTTCCCGACTGAACACTGAAGCTTTCTTT.

CDR3 residues: CAISDNKETQYF. The CDR3 coding sequence is TGTGCCATCAGTGACAACAAAGAGACCCAGTACTTC. The gene calls are TRBV10-3 and TRBJ2-5; no clear D gene. The germline gives CDR1 ENHRY, CDR2 SYGVKD. Trimming took off 3 bases at V and 3 bases at J, with 5 bases between the two ends. The CDR3 totals 12 residues.

This chain links TRBV4-1 with TRBJ1-1; TRBD1 agrees at 7 bases. CDR1 is MGHRA, CDR2 YSYEKL, per germline. CDR3 size: 15 residues. The V segment lost 1 base and the J segment 11 bases; nucleotides outside the gene matches: 13. CDR3 loop: CASSQGVNRGGGAFF. CDR3 bases: TGCGCCAGCAGCCAAGGCGTTAACAGGGGTGGTGGCGCTTTCTTT.

Only one count was recorded for this clone. The chain combines TRBV2 with TRBJ1-6, with D possibly TRBD1 on 5 matching bases. The ends were cut back, 8 bases at V and 6 bases at J, with 20 bases in the middle. This CDR3 has 16 amino acids. Germline CDR1 and CDR2: SNHLY and FYNNEI. The CDR3 bases are TGTGCCAGCGTCTGGTCGCGCGAGGGACTTAATTCACCCCTCCACTTT. Its protein is CASVWSREGLNSPLHF.

This clone appeared a few times. The rearrangement joins TRBV5-1 to TRBJ1-6; D call uncertain. Trimming removed 4 bases at V and 5 bases at J, with 13 bases between. The CDR3 is made up of 15 amino acids. Germline V gene lookup returns CDR1 SGHRS and CDR2 YFSETQ. CDR3 residues: CASSPGSGHNSPLHF. Here the CDR3 DNA reads TGCGCCAGCAGCCCCGGGTCAGGACATAATTCACCCCTCCACTTT.

The chain links TRBV10-3 to TRBJ2-7; 9 bases line up with TRBD1. The CDR3 runs to 14 residues. Germline CDR1 is ENHRY and CDR2 is SYGVKD. The V segment lost 6 bases and the J segment 3 bases; nucleotides outside the gene matches: 6. CDR3 protein: CAISSGTGLYEQYF. In DNA, the CDR3 is TGTGCCATCAGCTCCGGGACAGGGCTCTACGAGCAGTACTTC.

The chain couples TRBV5-5 to TRBJ1-1; D ambiguous. Trimming pared 0 bases from V and 0 bases from J, leaving 12 bases between. CDR1 and CDR2 from the germline V gene are SGHKS and YYEKEE (reference sequence). The CDR3 is 16 residues long. The CDR3 DNA follows: TGTGCCAGCAGCTTGGGGTGGAGTAATATGAACACTGAAGCTTTCTTT. This translates into CASSLGWSNMNTEAFF.

V is TRBV2 and J is TRBJ1-5; tentative D call: TRBD1 (6 bases). Germline V CDR1 and CDR2: SNHLY, FYNNEI. The CDR3 sequence is 16 residues long. The V gene lost 0 bases and the J gene lost 6 bases, with 15 bases spanning the gap. This CDR3 is CASSEALAGGGQPQHF. The DNA for the CDR3 is TGTGCCAGCAGTGAAGCTCTGGCAGGAGGGGGTCAGCCCCAGCATTTT.

The V call is TRBV5-1, the J call TRBJ2-5, with D maybe TRBD2 (6 bases). This CDR3 has 15 residues. CDR1 SGHRS and CDR2 YFSETQ come from the germline V gene. V was cut by 0 bases and J by 5 bases, with 14 bases left in between. The CDR3 coding sequence is TGCGCCAGCAGCTTGGCCGGCGGGGCCGGGGAGACCCAGTACTTC. Translated: CASSLAGGAGETQYF.

V and J are TRBV10-3 and TRBJ2-7; the match to TRBD1 covers 9 bases. Germline V CDR1 and CDR2: ENHRY, SYGVKD. The ends lost 10 bases at V and 3 bases at J; junction bases unmatched: 4. The CDR3 is 12 residues long. The CDR3 bases are TGTGCCACTTGGGACAGGGTCTACGAGCAGTACTTC. Its protein is CATWDRVYEQYF.

This rearrangement joins TRBV4-2 to TRBJ2-1; a possible D gene is TRBD2 (6 bases). This CDR3 spans 17 amino acids. CDR1 and CDR2 from the germline V gene are LGHNA and YNFKEQ. With 2 bases removed from V and 8 bases from J, the gap between germline ends came to 22 bases. The CDR3, as DNA: TGTGCCAGCAGCCAACAAAGCGGAGCGGGTCGCCTGGATGAGCAGTTCTTC. It encodes CASSQQSGAGRLDEQFF.

The V gene is TRBV11-2, the J gene TRBJ2-3, with TRBD2 matching 10 bases. The V and J ends lost 1 base and 4 bases, in that order; junction bases with no gene match: 14. Germline V gives CDR1 SGHAT, CDR2 FQNNGV. The CDR3 consists of 19 residues. The chain's CDR3 is CASSLGFEAGGPVADTQYF. The CDR3 bases are TGTGCCAGCAGCTTAGGATTCGAAGCGGGGGGGCCCGTGGCAGATACGCAGTATTTT.

The CDR3 here is CASSSDRGTEQYF. The DNA for the CDR3 is TGTGCCAGCAGCTCTGACAGGGGGACCGAGCAGTACTTC. The gene calls are TRBV11-3 and TRBJ2-7, with 9 bases fitting TRBD1. Germline V gene lookup returns CDR1 SGHNT and CDR2 YENEEA. The CDR3 extends over 13 amino acids. Trimming removed 4 bases from V and 6 bases from J; junction bases left unmatched: 4. The whole variable domain, filled in from reference TRBV11-3 and TRBJ2-7, reads EAGVVQSPRYKIIEKKQPVAFWCNPISGHNTLYWYLQNLGQGPELLIRYENEEAVDDSQLPKDRFSAERLKGVDSTLKIQPAELGDSAVYLCASSSDRGTEQYFGPGTRLTVT.

The chain combines TRBV29-1 with TRBJ2-1; maybe TRBD2 (5 bases). V was cut by 4 bases and J by 5 bases, with 12 bases left in between. Germline values: CDR1 SQVTM, CDR2 ANQGSEA. The CDR3 is 13 residues long. This chain's CDR3 is CSVGGLTNNEQFF. The CDR3 bases are TGCAGCGTTGGCGGGCTGACGAACAATGAGCAGTTCTTC.

The chain recombines TRBV5-1 with TRBJ2-5; a possible D gene is TRBD2 (6 bases). V was shortened by 6 bases and J by 6 bases, with 15 bases between the two germline ends. This CDR3 has 13 residues. In germline, CDR1 is SGHRS, CDR2 YFSETQ. CDR3 residues: CASMGGPQQTQYF. DNA of the CDR3: TGCGCCAGCATGGGAGGTCCACAACAGACCCAGTACTTC.

This clone occurred a few times. The chain's CDR3 is CASSVYPKSSGANVLTF. DNA for the CDR3: TGTGCCAGCAGCGTGTACCCGAAATCCTCTGGGGCCAACGTCCTGACTTTC. V gene TRBV9 combines with J gene TRBJ2-6, with D unclear. Trimming removed 2 bases from V and 0 bases from J, with 12 bases in between. The CDR3 contains 17 residues. Germline lookup yields CDR1 SGDLS and CDR2 YYNGEE.

The CDR3 here is CASSSQGFVGTDTQYF. The CDR3 region has the DNA TGTGCCAGCAGTTCCCAGGGTTTTGTGGGGACAGATACGCAGTATTTT. This chain connects TRBV27 to TRBJ2-3, with D possibly matching TRBD1 (5 bases). From germline, CDR1 is MNHEY and CDR2 SMNVEV (reference sequence). The CDR3 has 16 amino acids. V lost 4 bases and J lost 3, with 17 bases in between.

The gene calls are TRBV7-9 and TRBJ1-3; D unclear. The germline V and J ends were trimmed by 0 bases and 0 bases, with 9 bases remaining between them. This CDR3 contains 16 residues. The germline gives CDR1 SEHNR, CDR2 FQNEAQ (reference sequence). CDR3 in amino acids: CASSLAGGSSGNTIYF. The CDR3 nucleotides are TGTGCCAGCAGCTTAGCGGGTGGGAGCTCTGGAAACACCATATATTTT.

This chain uses TRBV10-3 with TRBJ1-2; 7 bases fit TRBD1. Germline CDR1 reads ENHRY; CDR2 reads SYGVKD. J lost 2 bases, V lost 5 bases, and 8 bases had no gene match. CDR3 length: 15 amino acids. The CDR3 protein is CAISSTGDGNYGYTF. In DNA form, the CDR3 reads TGTGCCATCAGTAGCACAGGGGACGGGAACTATGGCTACACCTTC.